Following are 9 T cell receptor beta chains from one sample sequenced in a study of OX40 agonist ivuxolimab in advanced cancers. The repertoire was sequenced with immunoSEQ multiplex PCR; TCRdb's copy has only in-frame clones and lacks some. The table has about 83,000 clones, 70% to 85% seen once. Specimen: CD4+ or CD8+ T cells sorted from blood, collected in a trial of the OX40 agonist ivuxolimab. The receptors shown here come from an adult with an advanced solid tumor such as melanoma, head and neck, liver or kidney cancer.

This clone was seen a few times. The rearrangement joins TRBV14 to TRBJ2-6; D unresolved. CDR1 and CDR2 (germline): SGHDN, FVKESK. The CDR3 is 17 residues long. Trimming cost V 6 bases and J 0 bases, with 15 bases left between them. The CDR3, as DNA: TGTGCCAGCAGAGGTAAAGGGATTAGCTCTGGGGCCAACGTCCTGACTTTC. Its protein product is CASRGKGISSGANVLTF.

The chain couples TRBV18 to TRBJ1-2; the D gene is possibly TRBD1 (5 bases). Trimming took 5 bases from V and 2 from J, leaving 9 bases between them. Germline CDR1 reads KGHSH; CDR2 reads LQKENI. The CDR3 has 13 residues. In DNA, the CDR3 is TGTGCCAGCTCAGAAGGGGAAAACTATGGCTACACCTTC. It is translated as CASSEGENYGYTF.

The rearrangement uses TRBV27 and TRBJ1-6, with D perhaps matching TRBD1 (5 bases). The CDR3 totals 14 residues. V was clipped by 2 bases and J by 7 bases, with 9 bases between them. Germline CDR1 MNHEY, CDR2 SMNVEV (reference sequence). The CDR3 DNA is TGTGCCAGCAGTTTACCAGGGTCAAATTCACCCCTCCACTTT. This gives the protein CASSLPGSNSPLHF.

This rearrangement joins TRBV6-5 to TRBJ2-3, with no clear D. Trimming left V 8 bases short and J 0 bases short, with 12 bases between. Germline CDR1 reads MNHEY; CDR2 reads SVGAGI. The CDR3 contains 14 residues. The CDR3 protein is CASRFGQSTDTQYF. In DNA, the CDR3 is TGTGCCAGCCGTTTTGGGCAGAGCACAGATACGCAGTATTTT.

The chain employs TRBV15 and TRBJ1-2, with D possibly matching TRBD1 (5 bases). This CDR3 has 14 residues. Trimming took off 4 bases at V and 3 bases at J, with 12 bases between the two ends. Germline values: CDR1 LNHNV, CDR2 YYDKDF (reference sequence). The CDR3 DNA sequence: TGTGCCACCAGCAAACGGAGGGACGACTATGGCTACACCTTC. It encodes CATSKRRDDYGYTF. Drawing the rest from reference TRBV15 and TRBJ1-2, the complete variable domain is DAMVIQNPRYQVTQFGKPVTLSCSQTLNHNVMYWYQQKSSQAPKLLFHYYDKDFNNEADTPDNFQSRRPNTSFCFLDIRSPGLGDTAMYLCATSKRRDDYGYTFGSGTRLTVV.

The J gene is TRBJ2-3, the V gene TRBV25-1; 8 bases map to TRBD1. With V trimmed by 2 bases and J by 2 bases, 6 bases remained unmatched. Per germline, CDR1 MGHDK and CDR2 SYGVNS. This CDR3 spans 16 amino acids. The CDR3 is CASSEPRGLNTDTQYF. CDR3 DNA: TGTGCCAGCAGTGAACCCAGGGGGCTGAACACAGATACGCAGTATTTT. The full variable domain, with the rest looked up from reference TRBV25-1 and TRBJ2-3, is EADIYQTPRYLVIGTGKKITLECSQTMGHDKMYWYQQDPGMELHLIHYSYGVNSTEKGDLSSESTVSRIRTEHFPLTLESARPSHTSQYLCASSEPRGLNTDTQYFGPGTRLTVL.

This clone was observed a single time. CDR3 loop: CASSFQLQGNEKLFF. The CDR3 DNA reads TGTGCCAGCAGCTTTCAGCTACAGGGGAATGAAAAACTGTTTTTT. The chain joins TRBV5-4 to TRBJ1-4; 7 bases are shared with TRBD1. The CDR3 runs 15 residues. Germline V gene lookup returns CDR1 SGHNT and CDR2 YYREEE (reference sequence). V lost 2 bases to trimming and J lost 5 bases; unmatched junction nucleotides: 6. Looking up the rest from reference TRBV5-4 and TRBJ1-4 gives the full variable domain: ETGVTQSPTHLIKTRGQQVTLRCSSQSGHNTVSWYQQALGQGPQFIFQYYREEENGRGNFPPRFSGLQFPNYSSELNVNALELDDSALYLCASSFQLQGNEKLFFGSGTQLSVL.

This chain uses TRBV30 with TRBJ2-7, with TRBD2 matching over 12 bases. The CDR3 length is 14 residues. Per germline, CDR1 GTSNPN and CDR2 SVGIG (reference sequence). V lost 6 bases, J lost 4 bases, and 7 bases stayed unmatched. The CDR3 reads CACMTSGRWYEQYF. The DNA of the CDR3 is TGTGCCTGCATGACTAGCGGGAGATGGTACGAGCAGTACTTC.

This clone was seen a handful of times. This chain joins TRBV18 and TRBJ2-7; D is perhaps TRBD1 or TRBD2 (5 bases each). Trimming stripped 2 bases from V and 2 bases from J, with 10 bases between. CDR3 size: 14 residues. Germline CDR1 reads KGHSH; CDR2 reads LQKENI. The CDR3 protein is CASSPSRGPYEQYF. CDR3 in DNA: TGTGCCAGCTCACCATCGAGGGGTCCCTACGAGCAGTACTTC.